Following are 23 T cell receptor beta chains from one sample sequenced in a study of T cell repertoires in cytomegalovirus infection (dated by TCRdb to between 2019 and 2020). Instrument on record: Illumina HiSeq 1500. TCRdb reprocessed the public reads (quality trimming at Q25 with fastp, clone calling with MiXCR) and kept in-frame beta chains. Entries that share a CDR3 protein sequence are merged under the most common genes and DNA. The sample table holds roughly 500,000 distinct CDR3 sequences, of which about 17% were seen once. Together, the top ten hold roughly a quarter of the sample. Material: CD8+ T cells from PBMCs. These receptors were collected from a human donor in good health (CMV status not recorded). Some clones in this sample may be carry-over from other donors' samples.

At least ten counts were recorded for this clonotype. The V call is TRBV5-5, the J call TRBJ2-7; D is ambiguous. Germline values: CDR1 SGHKS, CDR2 YYEKEE (reference sequence). V lost 0 bases and J 5 bases, leaving 12 bases between the germline ends. The CDR3 totals 14 residues. The CDR3 DNA reads TGTGCCAGCAGCTTGGCTCAGCTCTCGGACGAGCAGTACTTC. It is translated as CASSLAQLSDEQYF. The variable domain in full, with the rest retrieved from reference TRBV5-5 and TRBJ2-7, is DAGVTQSPTHLIKTRGQQVTLRCSPISGHKSVSWYQQVLGQGPQFIFQYYEKEERGRGNFPDRFSARQFPNYSSELNVNALLLGDSALYLCASSLAQLSDEQYFGPGTRLTVT.

The chain combines TRBV12-5 with TRBJ1-1; 7 nucleotides match TRBD1. V trimming: 6 bases; J trimming: 6 bases; junction bases outside the gene matches: 10. Germline CDR1 and CDR2: LGHNT and FRNRAP. There are 14 residues in the CDR3. The CDR3, as DNA: TGTGCTAGTGGCCGACAGGGCGGGATGGCTGAAGCTTTCTTT. Translation gives CASGRQGGMAEAFF.

V usage is TRBV29-1 and J usage is TRBJ2-1, with 7 bases lining up with TRBD2. The CDR3 spans 13 residues. Germline-derived CDR1 and CDR2 are SQVTM and ANQGSEA. With V trimmed by 3 bases and J by 10 bases, 9 bases remained unmatched. In DNA, the CDR3 is TGCAGCGTTGAGTTAGCCGGGGGGAGGGAGCAGTTCTTC. Translated, it gives CSVELAGGREQFF.

The V and J genes are TRBV4-1 and TRBJ2-7; 13 bases agree with TRBD2. V lost 2 bases, J lost 4 bases, and 2 bases stayed unmatched. The germline V gene encodes CDR1 MGHRA and CDR2 YSYEKL. The CDR3 runs to 15 residues. The CDR3 region has the DNA TGCGCCAGCAGCCAAACGACTAGCGGGGGGTACGAGCAGTACTTC. It encodes CASSQTTSGGYEQYF.

This clonotype turned up a few times. This chain links TRBV11-2 with TRBJ1-3; TRBD1 matches 8 bases. V gave up 5 bases and J gave up 1 base; unmatched junction bases: 13. Per the germline V gene, CDR1 is SGHAT and CDR2 is FQNNGV. There are 18 residues in the CDR3. CDR3 amino acids: CASSDGQGEVVSGNTIYF. The DNA for the CDR3 is TGTGCCAGCAGCGATGGACAGGGAGAGGTCGTGTCTGGAAACACCATATATTTT.

The rearrangement joins TRBV2 to TRBJ2-4; 10 nucleotides agree with TRBD2. V dropped 3 bases and J dropped 0; count of bases not matched to a gene: 2. The CDR3 sequence is 16 residues long. Germline assignment: CDR1 SNHLY and CDR2 FYNNEI. The chain's CDR3 is CASSESSGRAKNIQYF. CDR3 nucleotides: TGTGCCAGCAGTGAGTCTAGCGGGAGAGCCAAAAACATTCAGTACTTC. The full variable domain, completed using reference TRBV2 and TRBJ2-4, is EPEVTQTPSHQVTQMGQEVILRCVPISNHLYFYWYRQILGQKVEFLVSFYNNEISEKSEIFDDQFSVERPDGSNFTLKIRSTKLEDSAMYFCASSESSGRAKNIQYFGAGTRLSVL.

The CDR3 DNA follows: TGTGCCTGGAGTACGGTAGCGGGAGAGACAGATACGCAGTATTTT. Translating gives CAWSTVAGETDTQYF. V is TRBV30 and J is TRBJ2-3, with 9 nucleotides matching TRBD2. This CDR3 has 15 residues. V dropped 2 bases and J dropped 3; count of bases not matched to a gene: 6. Germline V lookup: CDR1 GTSNPN, CDR2 SVGIG (reference sequence).

The CDR3 sequence is CAISVWGAGGRTDTQYF. The CDR3 DNA is TGTGCCATCAGTGTCTGGGGGGCGGGAGGTAGAACAGATACGCAGTATTTT. The chain carries TRBV10-3 and TRBJ2-3, with TRBD2 matching 8 bases. Germline V gene data show CDR1 as ENHRY and CDR2 as SYGVKD. The CDR3 length is 17 residues. J lost 3 bases, V lost 4 bases, and 12 bases had no gene match.

This clonotype was seen many times. The rearrangement links TRBV11-3 to TRBJ2-1, with 8 bases aligning to TRBD2. Germline V CDR1 and CDR2: SGHNT, YENEEA. CDR3 size: 16 residues. V lost 5 bases to trimming and J lost 2 bases; unmatched junction nucleotides: 8. This CDR3 reads CASSAHGGGPYNEQFF. CDR3 DNA: TGTGCCAGCAGCGCCCACGGGGGGGGACCCTACAATGAGCAGTTCTTC. Looking up the rest from reference TRBV11-3 and TRBJ2-1 gives the full variable domain: EAGVVQSPRYKIIEKKQPVAFWCNPISGHNTLYWYLQNLGQGPELLIRYENEEAVDDSQLPKDRFSAERLKGVDSTLKIQPAELGDSAVYLCASSAHGGGPYNEQFFGPGTRLTVL.

This clonotype was recorded at least ten times. The V and J genes are TRBV4-1 and TRBJ2-2; either TRBD1 or TRBD2 may fit D (6 bases each). V gave up 1 base and J gave up 4 bases, with 19 bases separating them. From germline, CDR1 is MGHRA and CDR2 YSYEKL. The CDR3 extends over 18 amino acids. CDR3 in DNA: TGCGCCAGCAGCCAAGGGGGTGGGGGGCTGAAAGGCACCGGGGAGCTGTTTTTT. It codes for CASSQGGGGLKGTGELFF.

With regard to this clonotype: A much larger clone differs by one base, so this may be a read error. The V gene is TRBV7-6, the J gene TRBJ1-5, with D maybe TRBD1 (6 bases). CDR3 size: 15 residues. Germline V gene data show CDR1 as SGHVS and CDR2 as FNYEAQ. The CDR3 coding sequence is TGTGCCAGCAGTCACGAACAGGGCCGCAATCAGTCCCAGCATTTT. The encoded protein is CASSHEQGRNQSQHF.

This clonotype was observed at least ten times. The gene calls are TRBV4-2 and TRBJ1-1; weak D call: TRBD1 (6 bases). V was trimmed by 4 bases and J by 3 bases, leaving 12 bases between them. This CDR3 contains 14 residues. The germline V gene has CDR1 LGHNA and CDR2 YNFKEQ. The CDR3 sequence is CASSPSQGYTEAFF. The CDR3 nucleotides read TGTGCCAGCAGCCCCAGCCAGGGGTACACTGAAGCTTTCTTT.

For this clonotype: A clone one base away is much larger, so this may be a read error. The chain combines TRBV7-4 with TRBJ2-7; 8 bases are shared with TRBD2. From germline, CDR1 is SGHVT and CDR2 SQSDAQ. The CDR3 length is 15 residues. V lost 2 bases to trimming and J lost 2 bases; unmatched junction nucleotides: 5. CDR3 protein: CASSLKGLVAYEQYF. In DNA form, the CDR3 reads TGTGCCAGCAGCTTAAAGGGACTAGTGGCCTACGAGCAGTACTTC.

This sequence joins TRBV11-3 and TRBJ2-1; a weak D match, TRBD1 (6 bases). V was clipped by 8 bases and J by 9 bases, with 11 bases between them. The CDR3 totals 11 residues. Germline values: CDR1 SGHNT, CDR2 YENEEA. The CDR3 DNA reads as TGTGCCAGCGCACTAGGGGGTGAGCAGTTCTTC. It encodes CASALGGEQFF.

This clonotype came up many times. The chain employs TRBV10-3 and TRBJ2-3; TRBD2 agrees at 9 bases. The length of the CDR3 is 17 residues. The J segment lost 4 bases and the V segment lost 0 bases, leaving 8 bases of the junction unmatched. Germline lookup yields CDR1 ENHRY and CDR2 SYGVKD. CDR3 protein: CAISESTERGAADTQYF. Written as DNA, the CDR3 is TGTGCCATCAGTGAGTCGACGGAGCGGGGGGCCGCAGATACGCAGTATTTT.

This clonotype came up many times. V is TRBV28 and J is TRBJ2-1; the match to TRBD2 covers 8 bases. The junction had 16 bases not matched to a gene; V was cut back by 4 bases and J by 2 bases. From germline, CDR1 is MDHEN and CDR2 SYDVKM. CDR3 size: 19 residues. CDR3 coding DNA: TGTGCCAGCAGTTCCACCGTCTACTCTACTAGCGGCCCCTACAATGAGCAGTTCTTC. Translation: CASSSTVYSTSGPYNEQFF.

This rearrangement joins TRBV24-1 to TRBJ2-1; 11 nucleotides agree with TRBD1. In germline, CDR1 is KGHDR, CDR2 SFDVKD. V gave up 5 bases and J gave up 9 bases; unmatched junction bases: 14. The CDR3 extends over 17 amino acids. CDR3: CATSALAGQGAYVEQFF. The CDR3 DNA reads as TGTGCCACCAGTGCCTTAGCTGGACAGGGGGCGTACGTTGAGCAGTTCTTC.

The gene calls are TRBV14 and TRBJ2-1, with TRBD2 matching 7 bases. V was pared by 6 bases and J by 7 bases, with 3 bases of the junction left unmatched. CDR3 length equals 12 residues. From germline, CDR1 is SGHDN and CDR2 FVKESK. CDR3 bases: TGTGCCAGCAGGGACGGGAGGAATGAGCAGTTCTTC. Translating gives CASRDGRNEQFF.

The table lists this clonotype with a few counts. This chain links TRBV7-9 with TRBJ1-1, with D possibly TRBD1 on 6 matching bases. This CDR3 comprises 17 residues. Germline values: CDR1 SEHNR, CDR2 FQNEAQ (reference sequence). Trimming took off 4 bases at V and 4 bases at J, with 22 bases between the two ends. The chain's CDR3 is CASSSLLVQGGSTEAFF. CDR3 coding DNA: TGTGCCAGCAGCTCCCTCCTTGTACAGGGTGGGAGCACTGAAGCTTTCTTT.

The chain is built from TRBV6-5 and TRBJ2-1; either TRBD1 or TRBD2 may supply D (5 bases each). Deletions cut 0 bases from V and 6 bases from J, with 12 bases between. The CDR3 length is 15 residues. Per the germline V gene, CDR1 is MNHEY and CDR2 is SVGAGI. The CDR3 DNA reads TGTGCCAGCAGTTACTCGGGAGTTGGGGGCAATGAGCAGTTCTTC. Translation gives CASSYSGVGGNEQFF.

This chain uses TRBV2 with TRBJ1-1; 7 positions match TRBD1. The CDR3 sequence is 14 residues long. Germline CDR1 reads SNHLY; CDR2 reads FYNNEI. After removal of 7 bases from V and 3 bases from J, the junction contained 8 bases not matched to a gene. CDR3 nucleotides: TGTGCCAGCACTGGAGGGGGCGAAGACACTGAAGCTTTCTTT. It codes for CASTGGGEDTEAFF.

The sample holds many counts of this clonotype. V is TRBV6-1 and J is TRBJ1-5; D ambiguous. V was pared by 3 bases and J by 4 bases, with 4 bases between. In germline, CDR1 is MNHNS, CDR2 SASEGT. The CDR3 sequence is 12 residues long. The CDR3 loop reads CASSDGNQPQHF. The DNA for the CDR3 is TGTGCCAGCAGTGATGGAAATCAGCCCCAGCATTTT.

The J gene is TRBJ1-1, the V gene TRBV29-1; TRBD1 might be the D (6 bases). Per germline, CDR1 SQVTM and CDR2 ANQGSEA. The CDR3 consists of 12 residues. The CDR3 loop reads CSGGRLNTEAFF. CDR3 DNA: TGCAGTGGGGGCAGATTGAACACTGAAGCTTTCTTT.